The 6 T cell receptor beta chains listed next were all sequenced from one sample in a study of cytomegalovirus exposure and HLA in healthy donors. Sequencing was performed with immunoSEQ multiplex PCR; in TCRdb, only in-frame clones are kept and a portion is missing. The table lists 150,000 to 200,000 clones, 88% of them singletons. The sequenced material came from PBMCs. The receptors here all came from a man between 18 and 29 years old in good health and CMV-seronegative.

The chain couples TRBV6-6 to TRBJ1-4; D remains unclear. Germline V gives CDR1 MNHNY, CDR2 SVGAGI (reference sequence). V lost 5 bases, J lost 3 bases, and 13 bases lay in between. CDR3 size: 15 residues. The CDR3 region is CASSHGWMANEKLFF. Here the CDR3 DNA reads TGTGCCAGCAGTCACGGGTGGATGGCTAATGAAAAACTGTTTTTT.

The chain couples TRBV5-6 to TRBJ1-1; TRBD1 matches at 8 bases. V gave up 1 base and J gave up 3 bases; unmatched junction bases: 8. The CDR3 contains 16 residues. Per germline, CDR1 SGHDT and CDR2 YYEEEE. This chain's CDR3 is CASSLPRQGIDTEAFF. The CDR3 DNA reads as TGTGCCAGCAGCTTGCCTCGACAGGGGATAGACACTGAAGCTTTCTTT.

In the case of this clone: Other DNA variants within this sample encode the same CDR3. The chain has TRBV27 and TRBJ1-5; D not resolved. This CDR3 spans 13 amino acids. V was pared by 3 bases and J by 0 bases, with 3 bases between. CDR1 and CDR2 from the germline V gene are MNHEY and SMNVEV (reference sequence). DNA for the CDR3: TGTGCCAGCAGTTTGAGTAGCAATCAGCCCCAGCATTTT. It is translated as CASSLSSNQPQHF.

This clone has just a few counts. The chain carries TRBV27 and TRBJ2-7, with 15 bases identical to TRBD2. Per the germline V gene, CDR1 is MNHEY and CDR2 is SMNVEV (reference sequence). The CDR3 runs 13 residues. The trim removed 9 bases at V and 6 bases at J, leaving 3 bases unmatched. The CDR3 DNA is TGTGCCAGTGGACTAGCGGGAGGGCGCGAGCAGTACTTC. Protein sequence: CASGLAGGREQYF.

The gene calls are TRBV27 and TRBJ2-5, with 12 bases lining up with TRBD2. CDR1 and CDR2 from the germline V gene are MNHEY and SMNVEV (reference sequence). The CDR3 is 16 amino acids. V was clipped by 4 bases and J by 7 bases; unmatched bases: 10. In nucleotides, the CDR3 is TGTGCCAGCAGTTCCCTGACTAGCGGGGGTAAAGGGACCCAGTACTTC. It is translated as CASSSLTSGGKGTQYF.

The chain uses TRBV19 and TRBJ1-5; possibly TRBD1 for D (5 bases). The CDR3 is 16 amino acids. Germline CDR1 reads LNHDA; CDR2 reads SQIVND (reference sequence). Trimming removed 2 bases at V and 0 bases at J, with 11 bases between. The CDR3 here is CASSIPRDYSNQPQHF. The CDR3 region has the DNA TGTGCCAGTAGTATACCCAGGGATTATAGCAATCAGCCCCAGCATTTT.